Below are 19 T cell receptor beta chains sequenced from a single sample in a study of blood T cell repertoires in COVID-19. Produced via immunoSEQ multiplex PCR; TCRdb's table is partial and in-frame only. The sample contains over 90,000 clones, about nine tenths of which appear only once. The specimen was peripheral blood. The receptors were gathered from a man aged 50 or older with acute or convalescent COVID-19.

This clone came up a few times. Here the CDR3 DNA reads TGTGCCAGCAGCTATCGACTCCGGAACACTGAAGCTTTCTTT. Translated, it gives CASSYRLRNTEAFF. This chain connects TRBV11-1 to TRBJ1-1; no clear D gene. The CDR3 has 14 amino acids. V was pared by 4 bases and J by 1 base, with 10 bases between. The germline CDR1 and CDR2 sequences are SGHAT and FQDESV (reference sequence).

The chain is built from TRBV11-2 and TRBJ2-7, with TRBD1 matching over 8 bases. After removal of 3 bases from V and 6 bases from J, the junction contained 4 bases not matched to a gene. Germline lookup yields CDR1 SGHAT and CDR2 FQNNGV. CDR3 length equals 13 residues. This CDR3 is CASSFRGQGEQYF. CDR3 nucleotide sequence: TGTGCCAGCAGCTTCAGGGGGCAGGGCGAGCAGTACTTC.

This clone was observed a handful of times. V gene TRBV7-9 combines with J gene TRBJ2-3; possible D gene TRBD1, 6 bases. Per the germline V gene, CDR1 is SEHNR and CDR2 is FQNEAQ (reference sequence). The CDR3 is 15 residues long. The V end was cut by 0 bases, the J end by 1 base, with 8 bases between. CDR3 residues: CASSLAGGRTDTQYF. CDR3 coding DNA: TGTGCCAGCAGCTTAGCTGGGGGCCGCACAGATACGCAGTATTTT.

The chain links TRBV14 to TRBJ2-7, with 7 nucleotides matching TRBD1. The CDR3 sequence is 15 residues long. Trimming took 4 bases from V and 7 from J; bases not matched to a gene: 13. Germline lookup yields CDR1 SGHDN and CDR2 FVKESK. The CDR3 region has the DNA TGTGCCAGCAGCCCGAAGGGGGCGAGCATGCGGGAGCAGTACTTC. This encodes CASSPKGASMREQYF.

This chain uses TRBV6-2 or TRBV6-3 with TRBJ1-2; 10 bases match TRBD1. The junction had 4 bases not matched to a gene; V was cut back by 4 bases and J by 2 bases. Looked up from germline, CDR1 is MNHEY and CDR2 is SVGEGT. The CDR3 has 15 amino acids. CDR3 sequence reads: CASSLLGQGNYGYTF. The CDR3 nucleotides read TGTGCCAGCAGTTTGTTGGGACAGGGGAACTATGGCTACACCTTC.

The chain combines TRBV15 with TRBJ1-5; TRBD1 is a possible D gene (5 bases). This CDR3 spans 15 amino acids. Germline V gene data show CDR1 as LNHNV and CDR2 as YYDKDF (reference sequence). The V end lost 5 bases, the J end lost 4 bases, and 15 bases lay between the germline ends. The CDR3 protein is CATSAGGAGNQPQHF. The DNA for the CDR3 is TGTGCCACCAGCGCTGGCGGGGCCGGGAATCAGCCCCAGCATTTT.

The rearrangement links TRBV6-5 to TRBJ2-5, with D perhaps TRBD2 (5 bases). Germline-derived CDR1 and CDR2 are MNHEY and SVGAGI. V was pared by 11 bases and J by 5 bases, with 18 bases between. This CDR3 spans 13 amino acids. The CDR3 DNA reads TGTGCCGCTTTCCGGATCTCGGGGGAGACCCAGTACTTC. Amino acid sequence: CAAFRISGETQYF.

The V call is TRBV11-2, the J call TRBJ2-2; D gene ambiguous. Trimming removed 4 bases from V and 2 bases from J, with 11 bases in between. The CDR3 has 15 amino acids. Germline CDR1 is SGHAT and CDR2 is FQNNGV. The CDR3 is CASSYSIINTGELFF. CDR3 DNA sequence: TGTGCCAGCAGCTACTCTATAATAAACACCGGGGAGCTGTTTTTT.

The CDR3 reads CAWRDRAVGGYTF. CDR3 sequence (DNA): TGTGCCTGGAGAGACAGGGCGGTGGGTGGCTACACCTTC. The chain employs TRBV30 and TRBJ1-2; 7 nucleotides match TRBD1. The CDR3 covers 13 residues. The germline CDR1 and CDR2 sequences are GTSNPN and SVGIG (reference sequence). J gave up 7 bases and V 3 bases, and 8 bases lay outside the gene matches.

V is TRBV15 and J is TRBJ2-5, with D perhaps matching TRBD1 (5 bases). The CDR3 has 14 amino acids. The germline V gene encodes CDR1 LNHNV and CDR2 YYDKDF (reference sequence). The V end lost 1 base, the J end lost 2 bases, and 8 bases lay between the germline ends. Written as DNA, the CDR3 is TGTGCCACCAGCAGAGGACAGATACAAGAGACCCAGTACTTC. Translated, it gives CATSRGQIQETQYF.

This clone was picked up one time. CDR3: CAISPDRATDTQYF. The CDR3 bases are TGTGCCATCAGCCCGGACAGGGCCACAGATACGCAGTATTTT. The chain is built from TRBV10-3 and TRBJ2-3; 8 nucleotides align to TRBD1. This CDR3 is 14 amino acids long. Looked up from germline, CDR1 is ENHRY and CDR2 is SYGVKD. Trimming took 6 bases from V and 2 from J; bases not matched to a gene: 4.

The V call is TRBV6-5, the J call TRBJ1-1; D remains unclear. The CDR3 sequence is 12 residues long. Deletions cut 11 bases from V and 1 base from J, with 11 bases between. Germline V CDR1 and CDR2: MNHEY, SVGAGI. The CDR3 spells CAPPVTNTEAFF. CDR3 nucleotide sequence: TGTGCCCCACCAGTTACGAACACTGAAGCTTTCTTT.

This clone was seen more than once but under ten times. The chain joins TRBV5-5 to TRBJ2-7; 7 positions agree with TRBD1. This CDR3 is built from 13 residues. The V gene's germline CDR1 is SGHKS and CDR2 YYEKEE (reference sequence). V lost 3 bases, J lost 3 bases, and 3 bases stayed unmatched. This CDR3 is CASSSRTGYEQYF. CDR3 DNA sequence: TGTGCCAGCAGCTCGAGGACAGGCTACGAGCAGTACTTC. The variable domain in full, with the rest retrieved from reference TRBV5-5 and TRBJ2-7, is DAGVTQSPTHLIKTRGQQVTLRCSPISGHKSVSWYQQVLGQGPQFIFQYYEKEERGRGNFPDRFSARQFPNYSSELNVNALLLGDSALYLCASSSRTGYEQYFGPGTRLTVT.

The table lists this clone with a count of one. The chain has TRBV20-1 and TRBJ2-1; 9 bases align to TRBD2. Trimming cost V 3 bases and J 2 bases; bases outside gene matches: 5. Per germline, CDR1 DFQATT and CDR2 SNEGSKA (reference sequence). The length of the CDR3 is 15 residues. CDR3 sequence reads: CSASRGRVTYNEQFF. CDR3 bases: TGCAGTGCTAGTCGCGGGAGGGTCACCTACAATGAGCAGTTCTTC.

The chain carries TRBV21-1 and TRBJ1-1; whether TRBD1, the table's D call, matches the DNA was not checked. TRBV21-1 is classified as a pseudogene. This CDR3 contains 18 residues. As DNA, the CDR3 is TGTGCCAGCAGCAACCCACCCCTAACGGACAGGGAGGGCACTGAAGCTTTCTTT. Translated: CASSNPPLTDREGTEAFF.

The V call is TRBV12-5, the J call TRBJ1-1, with D unclear. Trimming removed 3 bases from V and 0 bases from J, with 11 bases in between. There are 15 residues in the CDR3. The germline gives CDR1 LGHNT, CDR2 FRNRAP. The CDR3 DNA sequence: TGTGCTAGTGGTTTCACCGGCGGAATGAACACTGAAGCTTTCTTT. It codes for CASGFTGGMNTEAFF.

The CDR3 coding sequence is TGTGCCAGTAGCGCCTGGGGGGGGGCTGCGGACAATGAGCAGTTCTTC. Translation: CASSAWGGAADNEQFF. V and J are TRBV19 and TRBJ2-1; D might be TRBD2 (7 bases). CDR1 and CDR2 from the germline V gene are LNHDA and SQIVND (reference sequence). Trimming removed 6 bases from V and 5 bases from J, with 20 bases in between. This CDR3 is 16 amino acids long.

The chain links TRBV19 to TRBJ1-2; 8 positions match TRBD1. CDR3 length: 14 residues. Germline CDR1 LNHDA, CDR2 SQIVND (reference sequence). V shed 3 bases and J 4 bases; nucleotides not matched to a gene: 4. Here the CDR3 reads CASSIGQGAYGYTF. The CDR3 DNA follows: TGTGCCAGTAGTATCGGACAGGGTGCCTATGGCTACACCTTC. Based on the CDR3 plus reference TRBV19 and TRBJ1-2, the full variable domain is DGGITQSPKYLFRKEGQNVTLSCEQNLNHDAMYWYRQDPGQGLRLIYYSQIVNDFQKGDIAEGYSVSREKKESFPLTVTSAQKNPTAFYLCASSIGQGAYGYTFGSGTRLTVV.

This clone appeared a single time. CDR3 in amino acids: CASSLSGNNEKLFF. CDR3 coding DNA: TGCGCCAGCAGCTTGTCAGGGAATAATGAAAAACTGTTTTTT. The chain is built from TRBV5-1 and TRBJ1-4, with D perhaps TRBD1 (5 bases). This CDR3 is built from 14 residues. The germline V and J ends were trimmed by 1 base and 4 bases, with 8 bases remaining between them. Germline V gives CDR1 SGHRS, CDR2 YFSETQ. Full variable domain (missing parts from reference TRBV5-1 and TRBJ1-4): KAGVTQTPRYLIKTRGQQVTLSCSPISGHRSVSWYQQTPGQGLQFLFEYFSETQRNKGNFPGRFSGRQFSNSRSEMNVSTLELGDSALYLCASSLSGNNEKLFFGSGTQLSVL.